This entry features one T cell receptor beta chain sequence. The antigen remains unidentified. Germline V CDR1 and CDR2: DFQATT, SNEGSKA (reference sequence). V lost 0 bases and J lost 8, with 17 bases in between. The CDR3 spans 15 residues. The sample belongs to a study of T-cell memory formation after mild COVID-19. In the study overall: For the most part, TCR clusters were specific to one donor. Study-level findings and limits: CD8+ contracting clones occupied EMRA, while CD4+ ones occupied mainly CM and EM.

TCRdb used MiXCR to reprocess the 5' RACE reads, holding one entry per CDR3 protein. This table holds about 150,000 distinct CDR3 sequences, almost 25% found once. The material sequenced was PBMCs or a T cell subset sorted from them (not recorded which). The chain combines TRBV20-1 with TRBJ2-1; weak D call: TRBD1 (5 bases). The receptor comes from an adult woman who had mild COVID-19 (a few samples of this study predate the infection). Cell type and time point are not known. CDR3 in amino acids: CSARERTTSIHEQFF. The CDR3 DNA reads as TGCAGTGCTAGAGAGCGGACAACTTCTATCCATGAGCAGTTCTTC.